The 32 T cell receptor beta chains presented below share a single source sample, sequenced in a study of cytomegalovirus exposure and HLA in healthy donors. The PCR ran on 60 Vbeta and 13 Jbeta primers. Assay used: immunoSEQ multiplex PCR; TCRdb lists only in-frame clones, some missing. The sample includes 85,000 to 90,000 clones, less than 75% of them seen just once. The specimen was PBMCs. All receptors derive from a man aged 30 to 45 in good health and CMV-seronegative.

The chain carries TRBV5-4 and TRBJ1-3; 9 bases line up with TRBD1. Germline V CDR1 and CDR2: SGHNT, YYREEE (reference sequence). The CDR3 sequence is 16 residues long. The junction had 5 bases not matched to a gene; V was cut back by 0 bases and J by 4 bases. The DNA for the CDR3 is TGTGCCAGCAGCTTGGTGGGACAGGGTTCCGGAAACACCATATATTTT. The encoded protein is CASSLVGQGSGNTIYF.

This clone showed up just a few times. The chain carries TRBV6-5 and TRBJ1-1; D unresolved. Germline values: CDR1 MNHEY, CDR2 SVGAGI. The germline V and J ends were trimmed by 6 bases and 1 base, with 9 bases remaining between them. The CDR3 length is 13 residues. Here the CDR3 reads CASRAAGNTEAFF. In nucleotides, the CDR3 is TGTGCCAGCAGGGCGGCCGGGAACACTGAAGCTTTCTTT.

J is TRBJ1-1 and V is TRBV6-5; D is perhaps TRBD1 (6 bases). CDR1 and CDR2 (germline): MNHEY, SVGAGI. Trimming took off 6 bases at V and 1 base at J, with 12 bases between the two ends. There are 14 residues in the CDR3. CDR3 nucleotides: TGTGCCAGCAGCCGGGACACCGGGAACACTGAAGCTTTCTTT. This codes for CASSRDTGNTEAFF.

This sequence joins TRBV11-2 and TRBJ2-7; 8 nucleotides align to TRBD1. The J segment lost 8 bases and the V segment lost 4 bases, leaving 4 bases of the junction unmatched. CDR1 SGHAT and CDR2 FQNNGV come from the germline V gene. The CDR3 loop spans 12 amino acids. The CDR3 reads CASSSGQGQQYF. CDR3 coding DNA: TGTGCCAGCAGCTCCGGACAGGGCCAGCAGTACTTC. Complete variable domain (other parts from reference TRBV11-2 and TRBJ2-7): EAGVAQSPRYKIIEKRQSVAFWCNPISGHATLYWYQQILGQGPKLLIQFQNNGVVDDSQLPKDRFSAERLKGVDSTLKIQPAKLEDSAVYLCASSSGQGQQYFGPGTRLTVT.

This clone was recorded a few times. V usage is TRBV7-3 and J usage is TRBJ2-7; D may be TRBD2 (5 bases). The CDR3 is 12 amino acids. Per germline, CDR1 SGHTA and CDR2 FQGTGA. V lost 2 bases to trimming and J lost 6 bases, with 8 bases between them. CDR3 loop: CASSLDGVEQYF. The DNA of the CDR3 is TGTGCCAGCAGCTTAGACGGGGTCGAGCAGTACTTC. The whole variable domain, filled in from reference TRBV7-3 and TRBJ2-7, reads GAGVSQTPSNKVTEKGKYVELRCDPISGHTALYWYRQSLGQGPEFLIYFQGTGAADDSGLPNDRFFAVRPEGSVSTLKIQRTERGDSAVYLCASSLDGVEQYFGPGTRLTVT.

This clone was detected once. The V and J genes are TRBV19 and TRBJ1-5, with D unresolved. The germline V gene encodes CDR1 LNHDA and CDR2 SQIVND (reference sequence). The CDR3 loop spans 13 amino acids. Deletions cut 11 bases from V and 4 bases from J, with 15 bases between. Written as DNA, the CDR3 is TGTGCCTCCCAGGCCGAATTTAATCAGCCCCAGCATTTT. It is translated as CASQAEFNQPQHF.

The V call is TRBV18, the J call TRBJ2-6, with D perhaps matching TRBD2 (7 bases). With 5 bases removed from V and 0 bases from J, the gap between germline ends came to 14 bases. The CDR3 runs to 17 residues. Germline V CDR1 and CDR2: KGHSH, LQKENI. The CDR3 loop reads CASSERGGDSGANVLTF. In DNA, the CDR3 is TGTGCCAGCTCAGAAAGGGGGGGCGACTCTGGGGCCAACGTCCTGACTTTC. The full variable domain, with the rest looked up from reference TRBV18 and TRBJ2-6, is NAGVMQNPRHLVRRRGQEARLRCSPMKGHSHVYWYRQLPEEGLKFMVYLQKENIIDESGMPKERFSAEFPKEGPSILRIQQVVRGDSAAYFCASSERGGDSGANVLTFGAGSRLTVL.

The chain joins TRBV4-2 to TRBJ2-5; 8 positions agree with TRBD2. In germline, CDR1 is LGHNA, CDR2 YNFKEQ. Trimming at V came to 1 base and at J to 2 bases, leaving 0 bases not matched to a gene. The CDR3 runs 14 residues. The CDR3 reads CASSQAGGQETQYF. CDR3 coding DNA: TGTGCCAGCAGCCAAGCGGGAGGGCAAGAGACCCAGTACTTC.

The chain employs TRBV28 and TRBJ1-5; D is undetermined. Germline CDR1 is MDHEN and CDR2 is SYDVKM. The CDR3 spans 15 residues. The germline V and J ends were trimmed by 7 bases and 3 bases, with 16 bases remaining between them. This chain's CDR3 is CASNSGGRVNQPQHF. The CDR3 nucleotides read TGTGCCAGCAACTCGGGTGGGAGGGTCAATCAGCCCCAGCATTTT. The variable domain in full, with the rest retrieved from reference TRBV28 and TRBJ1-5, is DVKVTQSSRYLVKRTGEKVFLECVQDMDHENMFWYRQDPGLGLRLIYFSYDVKMKEKGDIPEGYSVSREKKERFSLILESASTNQTSMYLCASNSGGRVNQPQHFGDGTRLSIL.

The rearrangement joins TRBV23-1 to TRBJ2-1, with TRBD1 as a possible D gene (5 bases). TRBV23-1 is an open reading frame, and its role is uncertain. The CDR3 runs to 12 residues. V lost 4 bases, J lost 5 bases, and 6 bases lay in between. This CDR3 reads CASSLGDNEQFF. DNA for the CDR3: TGCGCCAGCAGTCTAGGGGACAATGAGCAGTTCTTC.

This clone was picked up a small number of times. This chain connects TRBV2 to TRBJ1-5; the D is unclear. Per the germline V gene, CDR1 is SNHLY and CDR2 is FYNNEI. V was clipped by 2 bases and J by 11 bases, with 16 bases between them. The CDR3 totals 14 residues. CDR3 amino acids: CASSERIPIASQHF. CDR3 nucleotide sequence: TGTGCCAGCAGTGAACGGATCCCGATAGCGTCCCAGCATTTT.

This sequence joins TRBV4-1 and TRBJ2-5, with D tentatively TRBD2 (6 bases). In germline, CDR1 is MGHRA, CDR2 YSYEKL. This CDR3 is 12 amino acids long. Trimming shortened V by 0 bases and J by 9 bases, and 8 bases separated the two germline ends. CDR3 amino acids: CASSQDGGAQYF. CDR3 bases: TGCGCCAGCAGCCAAGACGGCGGGGCCCAGTACTTC.

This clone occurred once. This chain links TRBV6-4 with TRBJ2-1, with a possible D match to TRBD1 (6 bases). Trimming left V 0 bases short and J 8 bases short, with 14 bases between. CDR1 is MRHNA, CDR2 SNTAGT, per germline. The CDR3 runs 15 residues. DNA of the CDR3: TGTGCCAGCAGTGACTCAATACAGGGCATCGATGAGCAGTTCTTC. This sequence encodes CASSDSIQGIDEQFF.

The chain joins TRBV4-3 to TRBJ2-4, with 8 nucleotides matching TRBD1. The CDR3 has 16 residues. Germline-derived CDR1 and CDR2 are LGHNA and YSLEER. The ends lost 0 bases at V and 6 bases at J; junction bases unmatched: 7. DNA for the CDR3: TGCGCCAGCAGCCAAGATACCCCCGGGACAGGAAACATTCAGTACTTC. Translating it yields CASSQDTPGTGNIQYF.

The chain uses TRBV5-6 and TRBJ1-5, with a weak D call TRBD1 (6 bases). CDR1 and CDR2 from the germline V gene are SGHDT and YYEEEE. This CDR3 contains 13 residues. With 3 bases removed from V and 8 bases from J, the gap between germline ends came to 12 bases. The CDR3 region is CASSWGPFEPQHF. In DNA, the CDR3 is TGTGCCAGCAGCTGGGGGCCCTTTGAGCCCCAGCATTTT.

Here the CDR3 DNA reads TGTGCCAGCAGCTTAACGGGGGGCGGCGAGCAGTACTTC. It specifies CASSLTGGGEQYF. The J gene is TRBJ2-7, the V gene TRBV7-8; tentative D call: TRBD2 (7 bases). The germline V gene encodes CDR1 SGHVS and CDR2 FQNEAQ. V lost 2 bases and J lost 6, with 11 bases in between. This CDR3 spans 13 amino acids.

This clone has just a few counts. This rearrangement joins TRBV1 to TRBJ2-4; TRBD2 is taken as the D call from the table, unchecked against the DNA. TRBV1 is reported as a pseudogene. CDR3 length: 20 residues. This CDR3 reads CTSSHEGGLVSPLAKNIQYF. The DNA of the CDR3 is TGCACCAGCAGCCATGAGGGGGGACTAGTATCTCCCCTAGCCAAAAACATTCAGTACTTC.

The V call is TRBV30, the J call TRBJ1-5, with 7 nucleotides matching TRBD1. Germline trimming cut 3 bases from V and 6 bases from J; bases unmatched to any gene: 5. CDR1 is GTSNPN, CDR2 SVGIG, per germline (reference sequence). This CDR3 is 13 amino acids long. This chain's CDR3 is CAWRQTGTQPQHF. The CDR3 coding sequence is TGTGCCTGGAGGCAGACAGGGACTCAGCCCCAGCATTTT.

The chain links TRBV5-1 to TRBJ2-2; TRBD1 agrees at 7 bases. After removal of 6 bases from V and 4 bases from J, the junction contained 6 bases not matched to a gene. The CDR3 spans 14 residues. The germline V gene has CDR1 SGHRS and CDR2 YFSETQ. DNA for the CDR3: TGCGCCAGCAAAGGGGACAGCTCCACCGGGGAGCTGTTTTTT. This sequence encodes CASKGDSSTGELFF.

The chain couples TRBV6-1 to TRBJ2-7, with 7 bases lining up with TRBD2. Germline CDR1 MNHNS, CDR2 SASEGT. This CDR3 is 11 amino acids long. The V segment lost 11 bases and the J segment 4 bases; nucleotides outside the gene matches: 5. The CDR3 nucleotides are TGTGCCGGGGGGGGTAGGTACGAGCAGTACTTC. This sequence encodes CAGGGRYEQYF.

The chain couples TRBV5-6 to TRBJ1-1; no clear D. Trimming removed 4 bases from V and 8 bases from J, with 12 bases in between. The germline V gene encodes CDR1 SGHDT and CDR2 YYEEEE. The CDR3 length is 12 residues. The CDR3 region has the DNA TGTGCCAGCAGCATTGATTGGAGGGAAGCTTTCTTT. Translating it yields CASSIDWREAFF. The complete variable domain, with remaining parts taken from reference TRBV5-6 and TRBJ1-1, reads DAGVTQSPTHLIKTRGQQVTLRCSPKSGHDTVSWYQQALGQGPQFIFQYYEEEERQRGNFPDRFSGHQFPNYSSELNVNALLLGDSALYLCASSIDWREAFFGQGTRLTVV.

CDR3 region: CASSLRGTGQTQETQYF. The DNA for the CDR3 is TGTGCCAGCAGTCTGAGGGGGACAGGGCAGACACAAGAGACCCAGTACTTC. The V and J genes are TRBV7-3 and TRBJ2-5; 9 bases line up with TRBD1. V lost 6 bases to trimming and J lost 2 bases; unmatched junction nucleotides: 13. CDR1 and CDR2 from the germline V gene are SGHTA and FQGTGA. The CDR3 runs 17 residues.

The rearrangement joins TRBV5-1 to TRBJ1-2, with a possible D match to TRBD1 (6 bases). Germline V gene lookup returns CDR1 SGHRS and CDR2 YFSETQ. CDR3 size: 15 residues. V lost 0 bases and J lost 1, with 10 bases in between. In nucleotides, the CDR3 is TGCGCCAGCAGCTTGGGTGGACAGAATAACTATGGCTACACCTTC. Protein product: CASSLGGQNNYGYTF. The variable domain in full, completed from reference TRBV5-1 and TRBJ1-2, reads KAGVTQTPRYLIKTRGQQVTLSCSPISGHRSVSWYQQTPGQGLQFLFEYFSETQRNKGNFPGRFSGRQFSNSRSEMNVSTLELGDSALYLCASSLGGQNNYGYTFGSGTRLTVV.

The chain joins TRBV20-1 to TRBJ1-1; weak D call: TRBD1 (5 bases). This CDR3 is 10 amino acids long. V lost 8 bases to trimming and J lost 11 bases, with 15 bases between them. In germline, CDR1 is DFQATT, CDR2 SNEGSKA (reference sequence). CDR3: CSSGGTEAFF. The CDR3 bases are TGCAGTTCTGGCGGGACGGAGGCTTTCTTT.

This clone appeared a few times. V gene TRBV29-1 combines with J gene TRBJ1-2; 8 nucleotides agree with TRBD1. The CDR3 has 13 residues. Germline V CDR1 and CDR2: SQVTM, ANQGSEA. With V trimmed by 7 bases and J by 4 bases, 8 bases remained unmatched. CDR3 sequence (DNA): TGCAGCGGATGGACAGGGAGTAGCTATGGCTACACCTTC. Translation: CSGWTGSSYGYTF.

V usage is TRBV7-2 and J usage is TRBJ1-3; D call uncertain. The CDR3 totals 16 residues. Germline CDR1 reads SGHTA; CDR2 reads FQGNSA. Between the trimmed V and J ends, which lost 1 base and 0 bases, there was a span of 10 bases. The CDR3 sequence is CASSLDRRISGNTIYF. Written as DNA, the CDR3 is TGTGCCAGCAGCTTAGACCGGAGAATCTCTGGAAACACCATATATTTT.

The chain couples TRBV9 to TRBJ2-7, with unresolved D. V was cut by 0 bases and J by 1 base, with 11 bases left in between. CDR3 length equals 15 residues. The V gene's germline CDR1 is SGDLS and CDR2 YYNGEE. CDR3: CASSVGVSSSYEQYF. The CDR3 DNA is TGTGCCAGCAGCGTAGGGGTTAGCAGTTCCTACGAGCAGTACTTC.

For the CDR3, the DNA is TGTGCCAGCAGCTTAGAAGAGAACAATCAGCCCCAGCATTTT. Translating it yields CASSLEENNQPQHF. This chain joins TRBV7-9 and TRBJ1-5; no clear D gene. V lost 1 base to trimming and J lost 3 bases, with 7 bases between them. Germline CDR1 reads SEHNR; CDR2 reads FQNEAQ (reference sequence). This CDR3 is built from 14 residues. The whole variable domain, filled in from reference TRBV7-9 and TRBJ1-5, reads DTGVSQNPRHKITKRGQNVTFRCDPISEHNRLYWYRQTLGQGPEFLTYFQNEAQLEKSRLLSDRFSAERPKGSFSTLEIQRTEQGDSAMYLCASSLEENNQPQHFGDGTRLSIL.

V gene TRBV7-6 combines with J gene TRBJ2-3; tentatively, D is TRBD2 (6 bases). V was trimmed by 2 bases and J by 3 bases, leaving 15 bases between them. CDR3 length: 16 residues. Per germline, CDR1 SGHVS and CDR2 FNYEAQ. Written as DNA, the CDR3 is TGTGCCAGCAGCTTACATGTACTAGCATCGACAGATACGCAGTATTTT. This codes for CASSLHVLASTDTQYF.

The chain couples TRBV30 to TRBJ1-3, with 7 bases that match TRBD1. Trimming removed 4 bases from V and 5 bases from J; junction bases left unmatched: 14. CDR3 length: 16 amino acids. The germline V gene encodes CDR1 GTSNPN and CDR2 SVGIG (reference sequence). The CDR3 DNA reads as TGTGCCTGGATCCCATCCCCCTCGACAGGGAGAAACACCATATATTTT. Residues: CAWIPSPSTGRNTIYF.

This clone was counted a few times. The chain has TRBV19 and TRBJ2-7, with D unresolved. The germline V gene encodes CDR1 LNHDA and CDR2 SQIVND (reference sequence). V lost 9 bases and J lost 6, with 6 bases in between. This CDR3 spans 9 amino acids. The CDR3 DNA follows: TGTGCCAGACACATCGAGCAGTACTTC. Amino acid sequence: CARHIEQYF. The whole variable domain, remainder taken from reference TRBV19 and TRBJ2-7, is DGGITQSPKYLFRKEGQNVTLSCEQNLNHDAMYWYRQDPGQGLRLIYYSQIVNDFQKGDIAEGYSVSREKKESFPLTVTSAQKNPTAFYLCARHIEQYFGPGTRLTVT.

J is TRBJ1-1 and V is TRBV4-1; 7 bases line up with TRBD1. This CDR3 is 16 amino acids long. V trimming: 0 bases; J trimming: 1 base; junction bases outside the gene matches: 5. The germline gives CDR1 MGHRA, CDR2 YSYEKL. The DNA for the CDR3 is TGCGCCAGCAGCCAAGAGGGGACAGCGCGGAACACTGAAGCTTTCTTT. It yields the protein CASSQEGTARNTEAFF.